This T cell receptor beta chain was profiled in a study of cytomegalovirus exposure and HLA in healthy donors. The PCR employed 60 Vbeta primers together with 13 Jbeta primers. This table comes from immunoSEQ multiplex PCR, and its TCRdb copy is limited to in-frame clones, with some not included. The sample shows tens of thousands of clones, around 78% of them seen only once. This CDR3 contains 13 residues. With 4 bases removed from V and 3 bases from J, the gap between germline ends came to 9 bases. CDR1 SEHNR and CDR2 FQNEAQ come from the germline V gene (reference sequence). The rearrangement joins TRBV7-9 to TRBJ1-1, with D perhaps matching TRBD1 (6 bases). The sequenced sample consisted of PBMCs. This TCR was recovered from a man aged 45-65 years in good health and CMV-seronegative. This CDR3 reads CASSYNRDTEAFF. The CDR3 nucleotides read TGTGCCAGCAGCTACAACAGGGACACTGAAGCTTTCTTT.